The subject of this entry is one T cell receptor beta chain. Its specificity is unknown. Germline V gives CDR1 SGHTA, CDR2 FQGNSA. Trimming cost V 1 base and J 0 bases, with 10 bases left between them. This CDR3 is 16 amino acids long. These data originate in a study of glioma-infiltrating T cells after dendritic cell vaccination. Findings of the study overall: Complete blood and tumor specimen sets were limited to few patients.

Up to about 2 ug genomic DNA was used for TCRB CDR3 amplification. TCRdb's copy holds only in-frame clones and misses some; the assay was immunoSEQ multiplex PCR. Among more than 60,000 clones listed, more than 75% were seen once. This material consisted of blood, taken before dendritic cell vaccination. The TCR was taken from a human donor with glioblastoma. The chain employs TRBV7-2 and TRBJ2-4; no reliable D call. For the CDR3, the DNA is TGTGCCAGCAGCTTAGGGGCAAACCTAGCCAAAAACATTCAGTACTTC. Its protein product is CASSLGANLAKNIQYF.